Each of the 19 T cell receptor beta chains below was sequenced from the same sample in a study of cytomegalovirus exposure and HLA in healthy donors (dated by TCRdb to 2016 to 2017). Library construction relied on the immunoSEQ multiplex PCR assay. The multiplex PCR relied on a mix of 60 forward primers for TCR Vbeta segments and 13 reverse primers for TCR Jbeta segments. The source is immuneACCESS, and TCRdb retained only in-frame sequences with V and J called. Part of the clones is not carried over; for the studies checked, unresolved V genes explain less than half of this, and the remainder is unexplained. The sample table holds some 99,000 clones, of which roughly two thirds were seen once. Around 1.3% of the sample is held by the ten biggest clonotypes. The source material was PBMCs. These receptors were taken from a female donor in good health and CMV-seronegative.

CDR3 sequence (DNA): TGTGCCAGCAGCTTACAGGGGAACTATGGCTACACCTTC. Translated, it gives CASSLQGNYGYTF. V and J are TRBV5-4 and TRBJ1-2; 7 bases agree with TRBD1. After removal of 2 bases from V and 2 bases from J, the junction contained 0 bases not matched to a gene. Germline lookup yields CDR1 SGHNT and CDR2 YYREEE (reference sequence). CDR3 size: 13 residues.

The chain is built from TRBV19 and TRBJ1-6; possibly TRBD1 for D (5 bases). V shed 7 bases and J shed 10 bases, with 14 bases lying between them. The CDR3 sequence is 13 residues long. CDR1 LNHDA and CDR2 SQIVND come from the germline V gene (reference sequence). The CDR3 sequence is CASNWGEGSPLHF. For the CDR3, the DNA is TGTGCCAGTAATTGGGGGGAAGGGTCACCCCTCCACTTT. Full variable domain (outside the CDR3, taken from reference TRBV19 and TRBJ1-6): DGGITQSPKYLFRKEGQNVTLSCEQNLNHDAMYWYRQDPGQGLRLIYYSQIVNDFQKGDIAEGYSVSREKKESFPLTVTSAQKNPTAFYLCASNWGEGSPLHFGNGTRLTVT.

The V call is TRBV21-1, the J call TRBJ2-6; the listed D gene, TRBD2, was not tested against the DNA. TRBV21-1 has pseudogene status. This CDR3 is built from 19 residues. CDR3 sequence (DNA): TGTGCCAGCAGCAAAGCGGGAGGGATTCGGCTTTCTGGGGCCAACGTCCTGACTTTC. It specifies CASSKAGGIRLSGANVLTF.

The rearrangement links TRBV15 to TRBJ2-7, with 9 bases identical to TRBD1. Germline V gene sequence: CDR1 LNHNV, CDR2 YYDKDF (reference sequence). V lost 0 bases to trimming and J lost 1 base; unmatched junction nucleotides: 4. The CDR3 extends over 16 amino acids. CDR3 sequence: CATSRDPGTGSYEQYF. The CDR3 DNA reads as TGTGCCACCAGCAGAGATCCCGGGACAGGGTCCTACGAGCAGTACTTC.

The chain recombines TRBV29-1 with TRBJ1-5; the D gene is possibly TRBD1 (6 bases). Germline V gene data show CDR1 as SQVTM and CDR2 as ANQGSEA. Trimming stripped 7 bases from V and 4 bases from J, with 11 bases between. The CDR3 runs 12 residues. The DNA of the CDR3 is TGCAGCGCCCGGGACAATAATCAGCCCCAGCATTTT. It translates to CSARDNNQPQHF.

This chain connects TRBV4-1 to TRBJ1-6; 8 bases agree with TRBD1. After removal of 4 bases from V and 10 bases from J, the junction contained 9 bases not matched to a gene. Germline CDR1 is MGHRA and CDR2 is YSYEKL. The CDR3 is 15 amino acids. The CDR3 sequence: CASSLRTGLGSPLHF. DNA for the CDR3: TGCGCCAGCAGCCTAAGGACAGGGCTGGGCTCACCCCTCCACTTT.

V usage is TRBV7-2 and J usage is TRBJ2-5, with 8 positions matching TRBD2. V lost 5 bases to trimming and J lost 5 bases; unmatched junction nucleotides: 4. This CDR3 has 13 residues. The V gene's germline CDR1 is SGHTA and CDR2 FQGNSA. CDR3 amino acids: CASSRGGGETQYF. For the CDR3, the DNA is TGTGCCAGCAGCCGGGGGGGCGGGGAGACCCAGTACTTC.

This chain joins TRBV5-1 and TRBJ2-1; perhaps TRBD1 as D (7 bases). CDR1 is SGHRS and CDR2 is YFSETQ in the germline V gene. CDR3 length: 13 amino acids. Trimming cost V 0 bases and J 12 bases, with 13 bases left between them. CDR3: CASSLDVQGGQFF. CDR3 coding DNA: TGCGCCAGCAGCTTGGATGTGCAGGGGGGGCAGTTCTTC.

This chain joins TRBV10-3 and TRBJ1-2; D might be TRBD1 (5 bases). The CDR3 is 14 residues long. The V end was cut by 2 bases, the J end by 3 bases, with 10 bases between. Germline V gives CDR1 ENHRY, CDR2 SYGVKD. CDR3 nucleotide sequence: TGTGCCATCAGTGAGGACAGAGGAGACTATGGCTACACCTTC. Protein product: CAISEDRGDYGYTF.

The chain is built from TRBV2 and TRBJ1-4; D may be TRBD1 (6 bases). The germline V gene has CDR1 SNHLY and CDR2 FYNNEI. Deletions cut 6 bases from V and 8 bases from J, with 13 bases between. The CDR3 totals 13 residues. This CDR3 reads CASRGRGHEKLFF. CDR3 DNA sequence: TGTGCCAGCAGAGGCAGGGGCCACGAAAAACTGTTTTTT.

This CDR3 reads CASRESVLSYEQYF. The CDR3 DNA is TGTGCCAGCAGAGAGAGCGTCCTCTCCTACGAGCAGTACTTC. The genes are TRBV6-1 and TRBJ2-7; D not resolved. V shed 6 bases and J shed 0 bases, with 12 bases lying between them. Germline assignment: CDR1 MNHNS and CDR2 SASEGT. This CDR3 has 14 residues.

This clone was seen just once. At one end the junction does not follow the germline gene, possibly because of a read error. The chain employs TRBV7-7 and TRBJ2-5; possible D gene TRBD1, 6 bases. The CDR3 runs to 13 residues. Germline V gives CDR1 SSHAT, CDR2 FNYEAQ (reference sequence). The CDR3 protein is CASSLNRVETQYF. Here the CDR3 DNA reads TGTGCTAGCAGCTTAAACAGGGTCGAGACCCAGTACTTC.

This clone was recorded a few times. The chain has TRBV7-9 and TRBJ1-1, with no clear D. CDR1 and CDR2 (germline): SEHNR, FQNEAQ (reference sequence). The CDR3 spans 12 residues. Deletions cut 5 bases from V and 1 base from J, with 5 bases between. CDR3 sequence (DNA): TGTGCCAGCAGCGTGCGGAACACTGAAGCTTTCTTT. It is translated as CASSVRNTEAFF.

Details on this clone: One junction end does not reproduce the germline sequence, and a read error may be involved. The rearrangement links TRBV7-7 to TRBJ2-5; TRBD1 might be the D (6 bases). The CDR3 consists of 13 residues. Germline values: CDR1 SSHAT, CDR2 FNYEAQ (reference sequence). CDR3 nucleotides: TGTGCTAGCAGCTCGAACAGGGACGGGACCCAGTACTTC. Translated: CASSSNRDGTQYF. The full variable domain, with the rest looked up from reference TRBV7-7 and TRBJ2-5, is GAGVSQSPRYKVTKRGQDVTLRCDPISSHATLYWYQQALGQGPEFLTYFNYEAQPDKSGLPSDRFSAERPEGSISTLTIQRTEQRDSAMYRCASSSNRDGTQYFGPGTRLLVL.

This clone showed up just once. V is TRBV5-6 and J is TRBJ2-1, with a possible D match to TRBD2 (5 bases). Per the germline V gene, CDR1 is SGHDT and CDR2 is YYEEEE. V lost 5 bases and J 0 bases, leaving 12 bases between the germline ends. The CDR3 loop spans 15 amino acids. The CDR3 DNA is TGTGCCAGCAGTTATAGCGCCTACTCCTACAATGAGCAGTTCTTC. Translation: CASSYSAYSYNEQFF.

The chain combines TRBV7-9 with TRBJ1-5; D is possibly TRBD1 (5 bases). The length of the CDR3 is 12 residues. CDR1 is SEHNR and CDR2 is FQNEAQ in the germline V gene (reference sequence). V dropped 6 bases and J dropped 5 bases, with 8 bases sitting between them. The CDR3 loop reads CASSLTDQPQHF. The CDR3 DNA reads TGTGCCAGCAGTTTGACAGATCAGCCCCAGCATTTT.

The chain has TRBV5-4 and TRBJ1-1; possible D gene TRBD1, 5 bases. V dropped 2 bases and J dropped 3 bases, with 14 bases sitting between them. The length of the CDR3 is 15 residues. Per germline, CDR1 SGHNT and CDR2 YYREEE (reference sequence). CDR3 DNA sequence: TGTGCCAGCAGCTTCGGATCTCCGGGGGACACTGAAGCTTTCTTT. Its translation: CASSFGSPGDTEAFF.

This clone was counted only a few times. The chain joins TRBV7-8 to TRBJ2-1; no firm D call. This CDR3 comprises 14 residues. The germline V and J ends were trimmed by 2 bases and 8 bases, with 13 bases remaining between them. CDR1 is SGHVS and CDR2 is FQNEAQ in the germline V gene. In DNA form, the CDR3 reads TGTGCCAGCAGCTTAATATCTAGTTCGGATGAGCAGTTCTTC. It is translated as CASSLISSSDEQFF.

The V call is TRBV19, the J call TRBJ2-5, with TRBD1 matching 7 bases. V dropped 4 bases and J dropped 4; count of bases not matched to a gene: 6. There are 14 residues in the CDR3. CDR1 and CDR2 (germline): LNHDA, SQIVND (reference sequence). In DNA, the CDR3 is TGTGCCAGTAGTAGACAGGGACAGCCAGAGACCCAGTACTTC. Its protein is CASSRQGQPETQYF.